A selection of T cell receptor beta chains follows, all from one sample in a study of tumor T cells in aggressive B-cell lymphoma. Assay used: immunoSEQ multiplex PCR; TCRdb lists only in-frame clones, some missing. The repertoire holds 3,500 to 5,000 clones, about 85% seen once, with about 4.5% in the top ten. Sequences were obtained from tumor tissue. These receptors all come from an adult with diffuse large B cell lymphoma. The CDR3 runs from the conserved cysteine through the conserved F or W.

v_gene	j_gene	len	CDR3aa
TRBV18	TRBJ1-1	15	CASSPDSILGTEAFF
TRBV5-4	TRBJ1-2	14	CASSSQQGDYGYTF
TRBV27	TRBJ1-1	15	CASSLSSGQGTEAFF
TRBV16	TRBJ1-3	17	CASSQQQTTSSGNTIYF
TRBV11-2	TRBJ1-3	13	CASSLDEGNTIYF
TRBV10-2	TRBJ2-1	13	CASSGRERDEQFF
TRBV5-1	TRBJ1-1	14	CASSISTGVTEAFF
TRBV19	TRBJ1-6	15	CASSIVAGNNSPLHF
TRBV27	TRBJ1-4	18	CASSLSPPPGKWGEKLFF
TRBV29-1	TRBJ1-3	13	CSVGSGLGNTIYF
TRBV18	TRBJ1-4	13	CASSPRTGEKLFF
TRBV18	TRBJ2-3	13	CASSPGTGDTQYF
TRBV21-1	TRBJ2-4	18	CASSKVIKAGLAKNIQYF
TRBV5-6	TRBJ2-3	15	CASSLPGLGVDTQYF
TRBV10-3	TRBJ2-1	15	CAISQGQGGYNEQFF
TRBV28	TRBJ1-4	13	CASMDSSSEKLFF
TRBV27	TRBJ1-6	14	CASSLLQGGSPLHF
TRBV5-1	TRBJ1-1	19	CASGLGGIGVSNGSTEAFF
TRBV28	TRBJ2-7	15	CASSLTGVNSYEQYF
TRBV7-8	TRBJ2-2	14	CASIASGSLGELFF
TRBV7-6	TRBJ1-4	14	CASSLVDTNEKLFF
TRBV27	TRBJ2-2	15	CASSPRTANTGELFF
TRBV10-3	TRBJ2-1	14	CAISSGGAINEQFF
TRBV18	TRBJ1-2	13	CASSQTEEWGYTF
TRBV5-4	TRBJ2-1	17	CASSPGGAGSPYNEQFF
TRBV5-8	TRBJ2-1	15	CASSLEGAAYNEQFF
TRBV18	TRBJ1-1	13	CASSPDSQLEAFF
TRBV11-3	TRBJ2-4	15	CASSLEGSGGNIQYF
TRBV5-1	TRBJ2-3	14	CASSVGQSSDTQYF
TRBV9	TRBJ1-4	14	CASSATGGDEKLFF
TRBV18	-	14	CASSPLARDNEQYF
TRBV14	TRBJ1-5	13	CASSGQVNQPQHF
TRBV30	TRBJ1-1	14	CAWTRDSLNTEAFF
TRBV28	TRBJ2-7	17	CASSSVTSRSSSYEQYF
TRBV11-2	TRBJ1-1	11	CASIWATEAFF
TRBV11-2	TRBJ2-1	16	CASSLGGAYSYNEQFF
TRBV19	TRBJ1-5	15	CASSPREGGNQPQHF
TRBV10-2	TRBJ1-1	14	CASWSDGMNTEAFF
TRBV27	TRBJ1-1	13	CATRNTGATEAFF
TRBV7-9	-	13	CASSRAGVYEQYF
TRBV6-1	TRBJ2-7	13	CASSPAASYEQYF
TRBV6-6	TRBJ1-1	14	CASSQQGAGTEAFF
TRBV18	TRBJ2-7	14	CASSPRQGTYEQYF
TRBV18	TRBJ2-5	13	CASSSGQLETQYF
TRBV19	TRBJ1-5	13	CASTGGGNQPQHF
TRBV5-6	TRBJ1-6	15	CASSFSRDLVSPLHF
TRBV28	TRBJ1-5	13	CASSLTVNQPQHF
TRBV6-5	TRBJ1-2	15	CASTRTGVANYGYTF
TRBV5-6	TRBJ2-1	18	CASSLEGPAGFSYNEQFF
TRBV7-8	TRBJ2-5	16	CASSLANTGVAETQYF
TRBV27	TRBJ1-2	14	CASSLGGSPWGYTF
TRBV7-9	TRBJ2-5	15	CASIPTGGVEETQYF
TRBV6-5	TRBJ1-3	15	CASSYSAEGGNTIYF
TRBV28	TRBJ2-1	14	CASSLWGRPNEQFF
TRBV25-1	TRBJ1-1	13	CASSGPTVSEAFF
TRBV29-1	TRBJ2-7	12	CSVGQTPYEQYF
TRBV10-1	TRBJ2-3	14	CASSARTPGDTQYF
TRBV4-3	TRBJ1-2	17	CASSHPSEGGGINGYTF
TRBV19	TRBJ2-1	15	CASSTGQGAYNEQFF
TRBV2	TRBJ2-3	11	CASSVMDTQYF